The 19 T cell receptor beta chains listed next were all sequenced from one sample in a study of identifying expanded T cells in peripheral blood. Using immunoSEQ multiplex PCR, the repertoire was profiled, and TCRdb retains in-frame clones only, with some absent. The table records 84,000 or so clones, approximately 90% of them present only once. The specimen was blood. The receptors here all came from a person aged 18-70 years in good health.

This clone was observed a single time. The CDR3 DNA sequence: TGTGCCAGCAGCTTGGGGACGGCAGCCGGTGTTGGTGGCTACACCTTC. Protein product: CASSLGTAAGVGGYTF. The rearrangement joins TRBV5-4 to TRBJ1-2; D gene uncertain. Germline CDR1 reads SGHNT; CDR2 reads YYREEE (reference sequence). V dropped 0 bases and J dropped 7 bases, with 19 bases sitting between them. The CDR3 sequence is 16 residues long.

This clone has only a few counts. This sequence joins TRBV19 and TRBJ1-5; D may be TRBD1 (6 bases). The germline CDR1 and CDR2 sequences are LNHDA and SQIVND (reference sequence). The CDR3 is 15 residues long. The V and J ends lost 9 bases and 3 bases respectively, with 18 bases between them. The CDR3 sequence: CASSPWGADNQPQHF. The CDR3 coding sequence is TGTGCCAGCTCTCCATGGGGGGCGGACAATCAGCCCCAGCATTTT.

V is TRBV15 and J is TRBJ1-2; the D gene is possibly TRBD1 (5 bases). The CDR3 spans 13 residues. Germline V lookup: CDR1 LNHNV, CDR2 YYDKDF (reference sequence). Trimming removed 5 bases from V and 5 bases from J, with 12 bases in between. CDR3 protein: CATSSRQNYGYTF. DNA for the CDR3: TGTGCCACCAGCTCCCGACAGAATTATGGCTACACCTTC. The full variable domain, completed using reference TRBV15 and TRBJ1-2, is DAMVIQNPRYQVTQFGKPVTLSCSQTLNHNVMYWYQQKSSQAPKLLFHYYDKDFNNEADTPDNFQSRRPNTSFCFLDIRSPGLGDTAMYLCATSSRQNYGYTFGSGTRLTVV.

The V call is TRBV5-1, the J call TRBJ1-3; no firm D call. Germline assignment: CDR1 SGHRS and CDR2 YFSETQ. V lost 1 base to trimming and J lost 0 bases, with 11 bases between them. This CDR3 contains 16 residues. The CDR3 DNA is TGCGCCAGCAGCTTGTCCGGCACCCTCTCTGGAAACACCATATATTTT. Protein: CASSLSGTLSGNTIYF.

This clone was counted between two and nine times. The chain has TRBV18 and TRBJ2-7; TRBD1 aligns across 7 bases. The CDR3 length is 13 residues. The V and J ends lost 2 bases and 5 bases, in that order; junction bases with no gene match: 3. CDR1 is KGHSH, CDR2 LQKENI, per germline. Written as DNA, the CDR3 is TGTGCCAGCTCACCAGACAGGGCCCACGAGCAGTACTTC. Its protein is CASSPDRAHEQYF. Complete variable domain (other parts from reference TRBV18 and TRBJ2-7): NAGVMQNPRHLVRRRGQEARLRCSPMKGHSHVYWYRQLPEEGLKFMVYLQKENIIDESGMPKERFSAEFPKEGPSILRIQQVVRGDSAAYFCASSPDRAHEQYFGPGTRLTVT.

CDR3 residues: CASLGGAKGYTF. Written as DNA, the CDR3 is TGTGCCAGCCTGGGGGGGGCGAAGGGCTACACCTTC. The rearrangement joins TRBV6-6 to TRBJ1-2, with D possibly matching TRBD1 (6 bases). Trimming took off 8 bases at V and 8 bases at J, with 15 bases between the two ends. There are 12 residues in the CDR3. Germline CDR1 and CDR2: MNHNY and SVGAGI (reference sequence).

Written as DNA, the CDR3 is TGTGCCAGCAGTCCCCAGGGGCTTTCATCCGGGGAGCTGTTTTTT. This gives the protein CASSPQGLSSGELFF. V is TRBV6-1 and J is TRBJ2-2; D possibly corresponds to TRBD1 (6 bases). V lost 5 bases and J lost 6, with 16 bases in between. The CDR3 spans 15 residues. Germline V gene data show CDR1 as MNHNS and CDR2 as SASEGT.

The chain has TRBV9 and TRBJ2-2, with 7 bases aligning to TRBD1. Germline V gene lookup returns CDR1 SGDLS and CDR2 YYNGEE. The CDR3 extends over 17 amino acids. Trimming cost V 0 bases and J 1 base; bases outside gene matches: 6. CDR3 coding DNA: TGTGCCAGCAGCGTAGACCCCACAGGGGTGAACACCGGGGAGCTGTTTTTT. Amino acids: CASSVDPTGVNTGELFF.

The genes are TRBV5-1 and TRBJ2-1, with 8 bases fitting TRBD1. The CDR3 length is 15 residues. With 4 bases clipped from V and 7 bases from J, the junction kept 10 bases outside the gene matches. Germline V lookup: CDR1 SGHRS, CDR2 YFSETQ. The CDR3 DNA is TGCGCCAGCAGCCAGATCCAGGGGGCCGGGAATGAGCAGTTCTTC. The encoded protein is CASSQIQGAGNEQFF.

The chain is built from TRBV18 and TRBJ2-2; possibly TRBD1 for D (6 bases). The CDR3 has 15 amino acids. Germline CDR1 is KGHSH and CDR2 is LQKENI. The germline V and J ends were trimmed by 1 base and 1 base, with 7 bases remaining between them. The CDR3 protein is CASSPQQGNTGELFF. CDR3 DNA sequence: TGTGCCAGCTCACCACAACAGGGGAACACCGGGGAGCTGTTTTTT. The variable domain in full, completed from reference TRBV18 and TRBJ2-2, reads NAGVMQNPRHLVRRRGQEARLRCSPMKGHSHVYWYRQLPEEGLKFMVYLQKENIIDESGMPKERFSAEFPKEGPSILRIQQVVRGDSAAYFCASSPQQGNTGELFFGEGSRLTVL.

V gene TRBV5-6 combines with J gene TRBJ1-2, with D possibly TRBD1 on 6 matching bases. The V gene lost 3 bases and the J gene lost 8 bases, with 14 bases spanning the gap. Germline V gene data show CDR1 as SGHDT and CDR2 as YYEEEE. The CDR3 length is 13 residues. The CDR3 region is CASSYDRTGGYTF. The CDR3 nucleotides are TGTGCCAGCAGCTATGACAGGACGGGCGGCTACACCTTC.

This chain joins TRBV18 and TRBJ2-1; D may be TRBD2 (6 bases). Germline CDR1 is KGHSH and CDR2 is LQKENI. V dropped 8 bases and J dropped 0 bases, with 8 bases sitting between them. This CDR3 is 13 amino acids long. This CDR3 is CASRESSYNEQFF. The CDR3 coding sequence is TGTGCCAGCCGGGAGAGCTCCTACAATGAGCAGTTCTTC.

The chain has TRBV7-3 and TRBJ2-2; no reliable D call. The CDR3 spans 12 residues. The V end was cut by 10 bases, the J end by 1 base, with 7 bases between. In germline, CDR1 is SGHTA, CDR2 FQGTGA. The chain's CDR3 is CAIRKNTGELFF. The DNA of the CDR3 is TGTGCCATCCGAAAGAACACCGGGGAGCTGTTTTTT. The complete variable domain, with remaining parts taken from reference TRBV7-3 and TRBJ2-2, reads GAGVSQTPSNKVTEKGKYVELRCDPISGHTALYWYRQSLGQGPEFLIYFQGTGAADDSGLPNDRFFAVRPEGSVSTLKIQRTERGDSAVYLCAIRKNTGELFFGEGSRLTVL.

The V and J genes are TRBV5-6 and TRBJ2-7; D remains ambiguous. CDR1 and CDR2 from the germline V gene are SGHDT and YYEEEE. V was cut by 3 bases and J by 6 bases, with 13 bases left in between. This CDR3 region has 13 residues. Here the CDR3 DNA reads TGTGCCAGCAGCTCTGGTGCTAGTAGCGAGCAGTACTTC. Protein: CASSSGASSEQYF.

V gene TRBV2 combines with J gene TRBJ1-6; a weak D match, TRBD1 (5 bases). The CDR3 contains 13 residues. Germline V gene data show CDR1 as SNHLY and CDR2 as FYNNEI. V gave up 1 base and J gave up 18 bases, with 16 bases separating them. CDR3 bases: TGTGCCAGCAGTGAAGGAAGGGACCCACTGAGCCACTTT. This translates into CASSEGRDPLSHF.

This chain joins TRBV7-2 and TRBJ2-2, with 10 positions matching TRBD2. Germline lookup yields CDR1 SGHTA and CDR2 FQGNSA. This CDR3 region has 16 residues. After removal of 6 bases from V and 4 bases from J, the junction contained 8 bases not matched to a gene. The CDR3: CASRPGLAATTGELFF. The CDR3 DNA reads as TGTGCCAGCAGACCCGGACTAGCGGCAACCACCGGGGAGCTGTTTTTT.

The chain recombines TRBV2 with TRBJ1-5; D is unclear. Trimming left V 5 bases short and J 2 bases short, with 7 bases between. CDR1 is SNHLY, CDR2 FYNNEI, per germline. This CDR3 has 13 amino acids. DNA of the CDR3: TGTGCCAGCAGTAGTGACGGCAATCAGCCCCAGCATTTT. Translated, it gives CASSSDGNQPQHF.

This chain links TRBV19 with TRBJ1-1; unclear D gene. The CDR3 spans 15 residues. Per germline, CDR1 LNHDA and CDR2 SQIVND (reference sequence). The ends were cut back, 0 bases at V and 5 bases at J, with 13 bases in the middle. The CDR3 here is CASSIEEGVGTEAFF. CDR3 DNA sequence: TGTGCCAGTAGTATAGAGGAGGGAGTTGGTACTGAAGCTTTCTTT.

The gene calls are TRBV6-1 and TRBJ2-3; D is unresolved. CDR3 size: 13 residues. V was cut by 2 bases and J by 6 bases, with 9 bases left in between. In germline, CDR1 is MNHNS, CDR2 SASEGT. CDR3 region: CASSESWSDTQYF. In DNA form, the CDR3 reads TGTGCCAGCAGTGAAAGCTGGTCCGATACGCAGTATTTT.